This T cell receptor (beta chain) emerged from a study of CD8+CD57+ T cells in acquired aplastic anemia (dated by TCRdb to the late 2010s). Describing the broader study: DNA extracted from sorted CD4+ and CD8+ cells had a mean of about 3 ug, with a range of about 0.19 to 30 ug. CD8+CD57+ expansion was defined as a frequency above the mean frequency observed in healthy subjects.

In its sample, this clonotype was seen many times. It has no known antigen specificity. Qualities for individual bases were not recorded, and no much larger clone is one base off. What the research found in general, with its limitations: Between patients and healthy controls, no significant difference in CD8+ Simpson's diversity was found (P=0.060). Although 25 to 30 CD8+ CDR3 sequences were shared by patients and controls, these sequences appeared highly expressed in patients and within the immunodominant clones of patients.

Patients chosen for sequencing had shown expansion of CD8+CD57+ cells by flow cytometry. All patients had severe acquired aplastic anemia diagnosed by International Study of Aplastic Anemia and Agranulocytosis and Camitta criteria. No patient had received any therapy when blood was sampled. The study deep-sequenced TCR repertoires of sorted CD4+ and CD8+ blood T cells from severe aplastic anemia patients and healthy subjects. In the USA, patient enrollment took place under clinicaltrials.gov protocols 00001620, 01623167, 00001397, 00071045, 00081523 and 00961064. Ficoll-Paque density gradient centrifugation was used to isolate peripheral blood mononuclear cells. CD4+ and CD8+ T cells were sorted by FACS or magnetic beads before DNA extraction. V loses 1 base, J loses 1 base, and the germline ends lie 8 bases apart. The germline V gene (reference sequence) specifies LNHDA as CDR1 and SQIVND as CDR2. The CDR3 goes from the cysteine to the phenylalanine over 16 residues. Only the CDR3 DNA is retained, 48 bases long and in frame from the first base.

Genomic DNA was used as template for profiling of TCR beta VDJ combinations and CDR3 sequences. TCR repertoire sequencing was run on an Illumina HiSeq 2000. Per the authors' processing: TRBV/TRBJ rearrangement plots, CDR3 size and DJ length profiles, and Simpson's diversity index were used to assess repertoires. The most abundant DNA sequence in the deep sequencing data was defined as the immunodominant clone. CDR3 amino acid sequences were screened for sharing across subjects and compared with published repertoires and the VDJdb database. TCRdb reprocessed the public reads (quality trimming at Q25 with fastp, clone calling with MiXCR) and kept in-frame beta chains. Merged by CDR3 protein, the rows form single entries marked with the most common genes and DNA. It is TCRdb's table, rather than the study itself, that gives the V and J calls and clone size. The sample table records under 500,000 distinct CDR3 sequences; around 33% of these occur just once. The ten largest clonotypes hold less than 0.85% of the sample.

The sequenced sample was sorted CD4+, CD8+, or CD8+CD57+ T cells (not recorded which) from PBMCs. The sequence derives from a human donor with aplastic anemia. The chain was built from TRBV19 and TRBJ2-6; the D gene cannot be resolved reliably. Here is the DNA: TGTGCCAGTAGTATAGTAGGCATGTCTGGGGCCAACGTCCTGACTTTC. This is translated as CASSIVGMSGANVLTF. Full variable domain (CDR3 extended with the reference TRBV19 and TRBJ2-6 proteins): DGGITQSPKYLFRKEGQNVTLSCEQNLNHDAMYWYRQDPGQGLRLIYYSQIVNDFQKGDIAEGYSVSREKKESFPLTVTSAQKNPTAFYLCASSIVGMSGANVLTFGAGSRLTVL.